The 32 T cell receptor beta chains in this list originate from one sample, sequenced in a study of neurological immune-mediated disorders. In TCRdb, the 5' RACE reads were re-called with MiXCR into one record per CDR3 protein. There are about 38,000 distinct CDR3 sequences in the sample; more than 9% occur only once, and 3.9% lies in the top ten. The material sequenced was CD4+ T cells from blood. These receptor sequences come from a woman aged 25 to 39 with HTLV-1-associated myelopathy (HAM/TSP).

There are many counts of this clonotype. The chain joins TRBV29-1 to TRBJ2-7; D gene unclear. This CDR3 is built from 11 residues. CDR1 SQVTM and CDR2 ANQGSEA come from the germline V gene. V lost 7 bases and J lost 6, with 13 bases in between. The CDR3 sequence: CSARDLGEQYF. Here the CDR3 DNA reads TGCAGCGCCAGAGACTTGGGCGAGCAGTACTTC.

In its sample, this clonotype was seen many times. The CDR3 DNA is TGTGCCAGCAGGAGGACTGAAGCTTTCTTT. It specifies CASRRTEAFF. J is TRBJ1-1 and V is TRBV6-6; D remains unclear. V lost 6 bases and J 5 bases, leaving 4 bases between the germline ends. The germline V gene has CDR1 MNHNY and CDR2 SVGAGI (reference sequence). CDR3 length equals 10 residues.

Many counts were recorded for this clonotype. V is TRBV25-1 and J is TRBJ1-6; D uncertain. V was pared by 2 bases and J by 1 base, with 24 bases between. This CDR3 is 21 amino acids long. CDR1 is MGHDK, CDR2 SYGVNS, per germline. CDR3: CASSEKGLRTGFVSYNSPLHF. The CDR3 DNA follows: TGTGCCAGCAGTGAAAAGGGATTGCGAACCGGGTTTGTTTCCTATAATTCACCCCTCCACTTT.

This clonotype was picked up a small number of times. V is TRBV7-2 and J is TRBJ1-1; D is undetermined. V lost 1 base to trimming and J lost 0 bases, with 9 bases between them. The V gene's germline CDR1 is SGHTA and CDR2 FQGNSA. The CDR3 length is 15 residues. The CDR3 DNA sequence: TGTGCCAGCAGCTTAGAGTTTAGAGTGAACACTGAAGCTTTCTTT. Translation gives CASSLEFRVNTEAFF.

This clonotype was found many times. The rearrangement links TRBV7-2 to TRBJ2-3; the match to TRBD2 covers 10 bases. Germline V gene sequence: CDR1 SGHTA, CDR2 FQGNSA. This CDR3 is built from 15 residues. Losses at the gene ends were 5 bases for V and 4 bases for J; bases not matched to a gene: 6. The CDR3 protein is CASSTAGTSADTQYF. CDR3 bases: TGTGCCAGCAGCACTGCCGGGACTAGCGCAGATACGCAGTATTTT.

This clonotype came up many times. The chain recombines TRBV18 with TRBJ1-2, with D perhaps matching TRBD1 (5 bases). This CDR3 has 15 amino acids. Trimming shortened V by 2 bases and J by 6 bases, and 16 bases separated the two germline ends. In germline, CDR1 is KGHSH, CDR2 LQKENI. For the CDR3, the DNA is TGTGCCAGCTCACCAGGGGTAGAACAGGTGGATGGCTACACCTTC. It translates to CASSPGVEQVDGYTF.

This clonotype is classed as medium-sized. The chain couples TRBV3-1 to TRBJ2-2; 13 bases agree with TRBD2. Germline V gene sequence: CDR1 LGHDT, CDR2 YNNKEL (reference sequence). CDR3 length equals 17 residues. V dropped 2 bases and J dropped 5; count of bases not matched to a gene: 5. This CDR3 is CASSQRGTSGVTGELFF. Written as DNA, the CDR3 is TGTGCCAGCAGCCAACGTGGGACTAGCGGGGTTACCGGGGAGCTGTTTTTT.

This clonotype was seen repeatedly, ten times or more. V and J are TRBV20-1 and TRBJ2-1, with 7 bases that match TRBD1. CDR3 length: 14 residues. Germline V gives CDR1 DFQATT, CDR2 SNEGSKA (reference sequence). The J segment lost 4 bases and the V segment lost 3 bases, leaving 6 bases of the junction unmatched. The CDR3 region is CSARYRGRYNEQFF. In nucleotides, the CDR3 is TGCAGTGCTAGGTATAGGGGGCGATACAATGAGCAGTTCTTC.

Judged by abundance, this clonotype is medium-sized (0.01 to 0.1%). The V call is TRBV5-5, the J call TRBJ1-5; D ambiguous. The CDR3 consists of 13 residues. V was shortened by 1 base and J by 4 bases, with 6 bases between the two germline ends. In germline, CDR1 is SGHKS, CDR2 YYEKEE (reference sequence). The DNA of the CDR3 is TGTGCCAGCAGCTTGCACACAAATCAGCCCCAGCATTTT. Its translation: CASSLHTNQPQHF. The full variable domain, with the rest looked up from reference TRBV5-5 and TRBJ1-5, is DAGVTQSPTHLIKTRGQQVTLRCSPISGHKSVSWYQQVLGQGPQFIFQYYEKEERGRGNFPDRFSARQFPNYSSELNVNALLLGDSALYLCASSLHTNQPQHFGDGTRLSIL.

This clonotype was counted many times. The rearrangement links TRBV6-4 to TRBJ2-1; 8 bases align to TRBD2. Trimming at V came to 6 bases and at J to 4 bases, leaving 8 bases not matched to a gene. CDR1 is MRHNA, CDR2 SNTAGT, per germline. The CDR3 is 15 amino acids. CDR3 in DNA: TGTGCCAGCAGCCCCGGGGGGGGCACGTACAATGAGCAGTTCTTC. Amino acids: CASSPGGGTYNEQFF.

This clonotype was seen ten or more times. V and J are TRBV5-1 and TRBJ2-1, with 9 positions matching TRBD1. V was clipped by 5 bases and J by 2 bases; unmatched bases: 8. Per germline, CDR1 SGHRS and CDR2 YFSETQ. CDR3 size: 16 residues. CDR3 in amino acids: CASRRTTGGAYNEQFF. The CDR3 DNA reads as TGCGCCAGCAGGCGAACCACAGGGGGCGCCTACAATGAGCAGTTCTTC. The whole variable domain, remainder taken from reference TRBV5-1 and TRBJ2-1, is KAGVTQTPRYLIKTRGQQVTLSCSPISGHRSVSWYQQTPGQGLQFLFEYFSETQRNKGNFPGRFSGRQFSNSRSEMNVSTLELGDSALYLCASRRTTGGAYNEQFFGPGTRLTVL.

This clonotype was detected many times. The chain recombines TRBV3-1 with TRBJ1-1; 9 bases are a match to TRBD1. The germline gives CDR1 LGHDT, CDR2 YNNKEL (reference sequence). The CDR3 spans 15 residues. The V and J ends lost 1 base and 9 bases, in that order; junction bases with no gene match: 9. Written as DNA, the CDR3 is TGTGCCAGCAGCCAAGTGAGGGACAGGGAGGCAAAAGCTTTCTTT. Residues: CASSQVRDREAKAFF.

This clonotype was seen at least ten times. The chain joins TRBV7-9 to TRBJ1-2, with a tentative D call TRBD1 (5 bases). Deletions cut 5 bases from V and 3 bases from J, with 16 bases between. The CDR3 length is 15 residues. CDR1 and CDR2 (germline): SEHNR, FQNEAQ (reference sequence). CDR3 sequence: CASSPRDFQDYGYTF. CDR3 sequence (DNA): TGTGCCAGCAGCCCTCGGGACTTTCAGGACTATGGCTACACCTTC.

This clonotype has at least ten counts. The V and J genes are TRBV5-1 and TRBJ1-2, with a weak D call TRBD1 (6 bases). This CDR3 is built from 14 residues. The V end was cut by 0 bases, the J end by 6 bases, with 12 bases between. Germline loops: CDR1 SGHRS, CDR2 YFSETQ. The CDR3 region has the DNA TGCGCCAGCAGCTTGGAGAAGGGGGATGATGGCTACACCTTC. This gives the protein CASSLEKGDDGYTF.

The table lists this clonotype with many counts. The chain joins TRBV5-1 to TRBJ2-1; the D call may be TRBD1 or TRBD2 (5 bases each). This CDR3 spans 15 amino acids. From germline, CDR1 is SGHRS and CDR2 YFSETQ. The germline V and J ends were trimmed by 4 bases and 1 base, with 12 bases remaining between them. This chain's CDR3 is CASSPGTESYNEQFF. The CDR3 DNA follows: TGCGCCAGCAGCCCGGGGACGGAATCCTACAATGAGCAGTTCTTC.

This clonotype has a count of ten or more. This chain links TRBV5-1 with TRBJ2-4, with TRBD1 matching over 8 bases. CDR3 size: 13 residues. Germline V gives CDR1 SGHRS, CDR2 YFSETQ. The V gene end was trimmed by 6 bases and the J gene end by 8 bases; junction bases not matched to a gene: 7. The CDR3 protein is CASTIDRGYIQYF. The DNA of the CDR3 is TGCGCCAGCACCATCGACAGGGGATACATTCAGTACTTC.

This clonotype was seen ten or more times. The J gene is TRBJ1-5, the V gene TRBV12-3 or TRBV12-4; maybe TRBD1 (5 bases). This CDR3 region has 16 residues. V lost 2 bases, J lost 5 bases, and 16 bases lay in between. In nucleotides, the CDR3 is TGTGCCAGCAGTTTAAGGCTCGGGCAGGGCTATCAGCCCCAGCATTTT. This encodes CASSLRLGQGYQPQHF.

This clonotype was counted many times. V and J are TRBV6-5 and TRBJ1-5; no definite D call. V was trimmed by 0 bases and J by 6 bases, leaving 6 bases between them. Germline loops: CDR1 MNHEY, CDR2 SVGAGI. This CDR3 has 13 amino acids. The CDR3 DNA follows: TGTGCCAGCAGTTACTCGACGTTTCAGCCCCAGCATTTT. It is translated as CASSYSTFQPQHF.

This clonotype was seen many times. The genes are TRBV6-6 and TRBJ1-5, with a tentative D call TRBD1 (5 bases). V was shortened by 2 bases and J by 7 bases, with 18 bases between the two germline ends. The CDR3 is 16 amino acids. Germline lookup yields CDR1 MNHNY and CDR2 SVGAGI (reference sequence). DNA of the CDR3: TGTGCCAGCAGTTACAGCGGCAGGGAAGGAGGGCAGCCCCAGCATTTT. Protein: CASSYSGREGGQPQHF.

This clonotype came up many times. The V gene is TRBV20-1, the J gene TRBJ1-1, with a tentative D call TRBD1 (6 bases). The CDR3 contains 14 residues. V was clipped by 0 bases and J by 5 bases, with 13 bases between them. Germline V gene sequence: CDR1 DFQATT, CDR2 SNEGSKA (reference sequence). DNA for the CDR3: TGCAGTGCTAGAGAACCAGGGGTGGTGACTGAAGCTTTCTTT. Translating it yields CSAREPGVVTEAFF.

This clonotype has ten or more counts. The CDR3 sequence is CASSQDMGVAGEAFF. The CDR3 DNA is TGCGCCAGCAGCCAAGATATGGGGGTAGCGGGTGAAGCTTTCTTT. V and J are TRBV4-1 and TRBJ1-1; possible D gene TRBD1, 5 bases. V was shortened by 0 bases and J by 7 bases, with 15 bases between the two germline ends. This CDR3 contains 15 residues. Germline V lookup: CDR1 MGHRA, CDR2 YSYEKL.

The chain carries TRBV30 and TRBJ2-2, with 7 bases matching TRBD1. V lost 1 base to trimming and J lost 5 bases; unmatched junction nucleotides: 1. The CDR3 length is 13 residues. The germline CDR1 and CDR2 sequences are GTSNPN and SVGIG (reference sequence). For the CDR3, the DNA is TGTGCCTGGAGTGAACAGGGGACCGGGGAGCTGTTTTTT. Residues: CAWSEQGTGELFF.

This clonotype was seen at least ten times. V gene TRBV19 combines with J gene TRBJ2-5; TRBD2 matches 7 bases. The germline gives CDR1 LNHDA, CDR2 SQIVND (reference sequence). The ends lost 8 bases at V and 4 bases at J; junction bases unmatched: 19. The CDR3 contains 17 residues. As DNA, the CDR3 is TGTGCCAGTTCTGGAGATGGAACAGCGGGGTTTTCAGAGACCCAGTACTTC. It is translated as CASSGDGTAGFSETQYF.

Ten or more counts support this clonotype. The chain recombines TRBV6-1 with TRBJ2-2, with 7 bases matching TRBD2. CDR1 and CDR2 (germline): MNHNS, SASEGT. V lost 0 bases and J lost 6; bases outside the gene matches: 4. The CDR3 is made up of 15 amino acids. The CDR3 region has the DNA TGTGCCAGCAGTGAAGCGGGGAGGGCCCCCGGGGAGCTGTTTTTT. Encoded protein: CASSEAGRAPGELFF.

The sample holds many counts of this clonotype. The chain joins TRBV5-1 to TRBJ1-2, with D perhaps TRBD1 (5 bases). From germline, CDR1 is SGHRS and CDR2 YFSETQ. This CDR3 is 13 amino acids long. Trimming stripped 4 bases from V and 7 bases from J, with 14 bases between. The CDR3 reads CASSGRGPGGYTF. The DNA of the CDR3 is TGCGCCAGCAGCGGACGGGGACCAGGTGGCTACACCTTC.

This clonotype was recorded many times. The genes are TRBV5-1 and TRBJ1-2; 7 bases are a match to TRBD1. This CDR3 contains 15 residues. Germline V CDR1 and CDR2: SGHRS, YFSETQ. Unmatched junction bases numbered 6, after V lost 4 bases and J lost 0 bases. In DNA, the CDR3 is TGCGCCAGCAGCCCACGGACAGGATCTAACTATGGCTACACCTTC. Protein: CASSPRTGSNYGYTF.

Many counts were recorded for this clonotype. V is TRBV10-2 and J is TRBJ1-5; the D gene is possibly TRBD1 (6 bases). The CDR3 sequence is 13 residues long. Trimming shortened V by 9 bases and J by 6 bases, and 15 bases separated the two germline ends. The V gene's germline CDR1 is WSHSY and CDR2 SAAADI. CDR3 sequence (DNA): TGCGCCAGTGCAGACAGGTTACTTCAGCCCCAGCATTTT. Its translation: CASADRLLQPQHF.

This clonotype has at least ten counts. The chain uses TRBV5-1 and TRBJ2-7; possible D gene TRBD1, 6 bases. With 4 bases removed from V and 5 bases from J, the gap between germline ends came to 19 bases. Germline CDR1 and CDR2: SGHRS and YFSETQ. This CDR3 comprises 15 residues. CDR3 nucleotide sequence: TGCGCCAGCAGCGCTAATACAGGGAAAGGGCACGAGCAGTACTTC. This gives the protein CASSANTGKGHEQYF. Drawing the rest from reference TRBV5-1 and TRBJ2-7, the complete variable domain is KAGVTQTPRYLIKTRGQQVTLSCSPISGHRSVSWYQQTPGQGLQFLFEYFSETQRNKGNFPGRFSGRQFSNSRSEMNVSTLELGDSALYLCASSANTGKGHEQYFGPGTRLTVT.

This clonotype was seen repeatedly, ten times or more. The V and J genes are TRBV5-1 and TRBJ2-3; D ambiguous. The V gene lost 1 base and the J gene lost 2 bases, with 8 bases spanning the gap. The germline V gene encodes CDR1 SGHRS and CDR2 YFSETQ. CDR3 length equals 14 residues. The CDR3: CASSLSPYTDTQYF. The CDR3 nucleotides read TGCGCCAGCAGCTTGTCACCATACACAGATACGCAGTATTTT.

The chain links TRBV20-1 to TRBJ2-2; no definite D call. Looked up from germline, CDR1 is DFQATT and CDR2 is SNEGSKA (reference sequence). Trimming shortened V by 3 bases and J by 11 bases, and 25 bases separated the two germline ends. The CDR3 spans 16 residues. The CDR3 reads CSASVSGTGRNGELFF. CDR3 nucleotide sequence: TGCAGTGCTAGTGTTAGTGGCACGGGTAGAAACGGAGAGCTGTTTTTT.

At least ten counts were recorded for this clonotype. The rearrangement links TRBV5-1 to TRBJ1-1, with D maybe TRBD1 (6 bases). Trimming removed 4 bases from V and 5 bases from J, with 21 bases in between. Germline V gene lookup returns CDR1 SGHRS and CDR2 YFSETQ. The CDR3 runs to 16 residues. This CDR3 reads CASSHYGGGPGTEAFF. The CDR3, as DNA: TGCGCCAGCAGCCACTACGGGGGGGGGCCGGGGACTGAAGCTTTCTTT.

The table lists this clonotype with many counts. This chain uses TRBV5-1 with TRBJ1-6; the match to TRBD1 covers 9 bases. Losses at the gene ends were 4 bases for V and 9 bases for J; bases not matched to a gene: 8. The CDR3 extends over 15 amino acids. CDR1 and CDR2 from the germline V gene are SGHRS and YFSETQ. Here the CDR3 reads CASSSDGTGPSPLHF. CDR3 sequence (DNA): TGCGCCAGCAGCAGCGACGGGACAGGGCCTTCACCCCTCCACTTT.